Below, one T cell receptor beta chain is given with its context. Its antigen is currently not known. No clone much larger than this one lies a single base away; base qualities are absent. Each collaborating institution followed its own protocols to collect whole blood in K2EDTA tubes. For TCRbeta analysis, collaborators shipped samples in one of three forms: frozen whole blood, isolated PBMCs, or DNA extracted from either of those sample types. TCRbeta CDR3 regions were amplified from genomic DNA using the immunoSEQ Assay, a bias-controlled multiplex PCR. The paper's data handling went like this. The number of nucleated cells in each sample was estimated from the amplification of reference gene primers within the assay. To quantify the absolute abundance of each unique TCRbeta CDR3 rearrangement, sequence reads were collapsed and filtered. For each sample, productive Simpson clonality was calculated as the square root of Simpson's diversity index over productive rearrangements. Not all clones reach the TCRdb copy of this immuneACCESS table, which keeps in-frame sequences only. Checked studies attribute under half of the gap to unresolved V genes and leave the rest unexplained. The DNA was the basis for D and trimming; V, J and clone size are from that table. The sample yields tens of thousands of clones; roughly 91% were counted once. The top ten clones comprise 8.6% of the sample.

This entry is derived from a study of blood T cell repertoires in COVID-19 (dated by TCRdb to 2020 to 2021). Looking at the study overall: Samples covering the acute and convalescent phases of COVID-19 were provided by collaborators in the United States, Italy and Spain. The prospective study material was composed of cDNA or gDNA derived from T cells, B-cell-depleted T cells, or PBMCs. Deeply sampled blood TCRbeta repertoires from subjects exposed to, actively infected with, or recovered from COVID-19 were included in the dataset. The repertoires were released in a freely available public database meant as a resource for research on the immune response to SARS-CoV-2. The samples were drawn from two sources: the first 160 participants of the ongoing ImmuneRACE study, and fewer than 1,500 subjects contributed by 6 global collaborators. Nearly every sample came with metadata listing a de-identified subject ID, COVID-19 status, age in years and sex. Where available, HLA class I and class II types were obtained from metadata supplied by the sample provider rather than from assay-based typing.

The investigation overall reported the following: The quantity of clinical and demographic metadata differed by source and by participant and was supplied without curation.

In the germline V gene, CDR1 corresponds to LGHNA and CDR2 to YNFKEQ. The germline V end is reduced by 0 bases and the J end by 5 bases; junction bases left unmatched: 8. Reading from cysteine to phenylalanine, the CDR3 counts 17 amino acids. Only CDR3 DNA remains: 51 bases, in frame from the first base. Here the chain combines TRBV4-2 and TRBJ2-2; 8 nucleotides in the junction match TRBD2. The sample taken for sequencing was peripheral blood. The sequence came from a human donor in a cohort sampled during active COVID-19. The DNA sequence reads TGTGCCAGCAGCCAAGATCTGCCAGCGGGAGTTACCGGGGAGCTGTTTTTT. The resulting protein is CASSQDLPAGVTGELFF.